Each of the 31 T cell receptor beta chains below was sequenced from the same sample in a study of spatial heterogeneity in lung cancer. No antigen has been identified for these receptors. TCRdb independently ran MiXCR on the 5' RACE reads; one entry per CDR3 protein. The sample includes 700 to 850 distinct CDR3 sequences, 9.3% of them seen just once. Points from the study as a whole: Mutation counts in tumors were tracked by counts of expanded intratumoral alpha and beta TCRs.

Time point described: sample taken at primary tumor resection. The specimen was lung tumor tissue, collected at surgery. The receptor source for this set is a male donor with early-stage non-small cell lung cancer.

This clonotype qualifies as medium-sized. The chain joins TRBV6-2 or TRBV6-3 to TRBJ1-5, with a possible D match to TRBD1 (6 bases). This CDR3 is built from 18 residues. Germline lookup yields CDR1 MNHEY and CDR2 SVGEGT. V dropped 6 bases and J dropped 1 base, with 22 bases sitting between them. CDR3 sequence reads: CASSPQGGLIGSNQPQHF. CDR3 DNA: TGTGCCAGCAGCCCACAGGGAGGGCTAATCGGGAGCAATCAGCCCCAGCATTTT.

This clonotype counts as medium-sized (0.01 to 0.1%). As DNA, the CDR3 is TGTGCCAGCAGCCAATGGCCACGGCCCCAGCATTTT. Translation: CASSQWPRPQHF. This chain joins TRBV16 and TRBJ1-5; D gene ambiguous. The CDR3 has 12 residues. V lost 1 base to trimming and J lost 9 bases, with 7 bases between them. The V gene's germline CDR1 is KGHSY and CDR2 FQNENV.

This clonotype is labeled medium-sized. The V and J genes are TRBV2 and TRBJ1-1; possible D gene TRBD1, 6 bases. Trimming removed 11 bases at V and 1 base at J, with 14 bases between. The CDR3 sequence is 13 residues long. Germline V gene lookup returns CDR1 SNHLY and CDR2 FYNNEI. CDR3: CAGQWTENTEAFF. CDR3 nucleotide sequence: TGTGCCGGCCAGTGGACAGAGAACACTGAAGCTTTCTTT. Full variable domain (remainder filled in from reference TRBV2 and TRBJ1-1): EPEVTQTPSHQVTQMGQEVILRCVPISNHLYFYWYRQILGQKVEFLVSFYNNEISEKSEIFDDQFSVERPDGSNFTLKIRSTKLEDSAMYFCAGQWTENTEAFFGQGTRLTVV.

Within the sample, this clonotype is medium-sized. V and J are TRBV30 and TRBJ2-5; D is uncertain. This CDR3 comprises 12 residues. Germline loops: CDR1 GTSNPN, CDR2 SVGIG (reference sequence). V lost 0 bases, J lost 7 bases, and 9 bases lay in between. The CDR3 nucleotides are TGTGCCTGGAGTGTAACGGGCGGGACCCAGTACTTC. Translated, it gives CAWSVTGGTQYF.

This clonotype has more than one count but fewer than ten. The chain uses TRBV7-1 and TRBJ2-7, with D possibly matching TRBD1 (5 bases). TRBV7-1 has ORF status, its function being uncertain. The CDR3 covers 16 residues. The V end lost 3 bases, the J end lost 1 base, and 16 bases lay between the germline ends. CDR3 DNA: TGTGCCAGCAGCTCCGCCACAAGGGGTCCTTCCTACGAGCAGTACTTC. Protein product: CASSSATRGPSYEQYF.

This clonotype ranks as medium-sized (0.01 to 0.1%). The chain joins TRBV7-2 to TRBJ1-6; weak D call: TRBD1 (6 bases). CDR1 SGHTA and CDR2 FQGNSA come from the germline V gene. Trimming removed 1 base at V and 14 bases at J, with 12 bases between. This CDR3 contains 13 residues. The CDR3 is CASSLEGGMALHF. The CDR3 nucleotides are TGTGCCAGCAGCTTAGAAGGGGGAATGGCCCTCCACTTT.

This clonotype is medium-sized in the sample. CDR3 loop: CASSWGLNEQFF. The CDR3 bases are TGTGCCAGCAGTTGGGGTTTGAATGAGCAGTTCTTC. This sequence joins TRBV12-3 or TRBV12-4 and TRBJ2-1; D remains unclear. Between the trimmed V and J ends, which lost 4 bases and 7 bases, there was a span of 8 bases. There are 12 residues in the CDR3.

This clonotype is termed medium-sized (0.01 to 0.1%). The V call is TRBV5-4, the J call TRBJ1-2; D is uncertain. The CDR3 extends over 13 amino acids. From germline, CDR1 is SGHNT and CDR2 YYREEE (reference sequence). V lost 1 base and J 2 bases, leaving 6 bases between the germline ends. The CDR3 reads CASSLPRNYGYTF. The CDR3, as DNA: TGTGCCAGCAGCTTGCCCAGAAACTATGGCTACACCTTC. The full variable domain, completed using reference TRBV5-4 and TRBJ1-2, is ETGVTQSPTHLIKTRGQQVTLRCSSQSGHNTVSWYQQALGQGPQFIFQYYREEENGRGNFPPRFSGLQFPNYSSELNVNALELDDSALYLCASSLPRNYGYTFGSGTRLTVV.

Relative to its sample, this clonotype is large (0.1 to 1%). The rearrangement joins TRBV4-2 to TRBJ1-2; D gene unclear. The CDR3 runs to 13 residues. Trimming took off 1 base at V and 3 bases at J, with 6 bases between the two ends. The germline gives CDR1 LGHNA, CDR2 YNFKEQ. CDR3 nucleotides: TGTGCCAGCAGCCAAGCGAGGGACTATGGCTACACCTTC. Protein: CASSQARDYGYTF.

This clonotype is medium-sized in the sample. Here the CDR3 reads CASSQDHLGGRFEKLFF. The CDR3, as DNA: TGTGCCAGCAGCCAAGACCATCTCGGGGGCAGGTTTGAAAAACTGTTTTTT. The V gene is TRBV4-2, the J gene TRBJ1-4, with a possible D match to TRBD1 (6 bases). CDR1 and CDR2 (germline): LGHNA, YNFKEQ. The CDR3 extends over 17 amino acids. The germline V and J ends were trimmed by 0 bases and 7 bases, with 18 bases remaining between them.

Judged by abundance, this clonotype is medium-sized. V usage is TRBV4-3 and J usage is TRBJ2-7; 11 bases fit TRBD2. CDR3 length: 17 residues. In germline, CDR1 is LGHNA, CDR2 YSLEER. V gave up 0 bases and J gave up 2 bases; unmatched junction bases: 6. The DNA of the CDR3 is TGCGCCAGCAGCCAAGATCTAGCGGGAGGTTTAACCTACGAGCAGTACTTC. This codes for CASSQDLAGGLTYEQYF.

By share, this clonotype counts as medium-sized (0.01 to 0.1%). This chain joins TRBV29-1 and TRBJ1-3, with D hard to call. Trimming shortened V by 7 bases and J by 0 bases, and 10 bases separated the two germline ends. Germline lookup yields CDR1 SQVTM and CDR2 ANQGSEA. This CDR3 is built from 13 residues. The CDR3 sequence: CSGRENSGNTIYF. The CDR3 bases are TGCAGCGGACGAGAGAACTCTGGAAACACCATATATTTT.

By sample fraction, this clonotype is large (0.1 to 1%). This chain joins TRBV4-1 and TRBJ1-1, with 11 bases that match TRBD1. V lost 1 base and J lost 6; bases outside the gene matches: 7. This CDR3 spans 16 amino acids. Per germline, CDR1 MGHRA and CDR2 YSYEKL. The CDR3 DNA reads TGCGCCAGCAGCCAAGGGACAGGGGGCCCTTGGGCTGAAGCTTTCTTT. Amino acids: CASSQGTGGPWAEAFF.

This clonotype is large in the sample. This chain joins TRBV28 and TRBJ1-5, with 8 bases that match TRBD1. The CDR3 covers 14 residues. V dropped 8 bases and J dropped 4; count of bases not matched to a gene: 7. In germline, CDR1 is MDHEN, CDR2 SYDVKM. CDR3 sequence: CASEGDRWNQPQHF. CDR3 coding DNA: TGTGCCAGCGAGGGGGACAGGTGGAATCAGCCCCAGCATTTT.

This clonotype is judged medium-sized. This chain uses TRBV2 with TRBJ1-5, with TRBD1 as a possible D gene (6 bases). The CDR3 runs 14 residues. The V gene lost 6 bases and the J gene lost 2 bases, with 11 bases spanning the gap. The germline CDR1 and CDR2 sequences are SNHLY and FYNNEI. CDR3 nucleotide sequence: TGTGCCAGCAGCCGCAGGGGAGGCAATCAGCCCCAGCATTTT. This sequence encodes CASSRRGGNQPQHF.

V is TRBV7-2 and J is TRBJ2-1; 7 bases agree with TRBD2. V lost 0 bases to trimming and J lost 7 bases; unmatched junction nucleotides: 6. The CDR3 has 15 residues. CDR1 and CDR2 from the germline V gene are SGHTA and FQGNSA. The CDR3 is CASSLAGGFLNEQFF. The DNA of the CDR3 is TGTGCCAGCAGCTTAGCGGGGGGGTTCTTGAATGAGCAGTTCTTC.

This clonotype has only one observation. J is TRBJ2-4 and V is TRBV12-3 or TRBV12-4, with D perhaps assigned TRBD1 or TRBD2 (6 bases each). V lost 5 bases and J 3 bases, leaving 14 bases between the germline ends. CDR3 length equals 15 residues. As DNA, the CDR3 is TGTGCCAGCAGTCCTGCAGGGGAGGTCAAAAACATTCAGTACTTC. Its protein is CASSPAGEVKNIQYF.

Sample share makes this clonotype large. The V call is TRBV7-2, the J call TRBJ2-7; 12 bases map to TRBD1. Germline-derived CDR1 and CDR2 are SGHTA and FQGNSA. The V and J ends lost 5 bases and 7 bases, in that order; junction bases with no gene match: 9. This CDR3 has 15 amino acids. The CDR3 spells CASSIGTGGRWEQYF. CDR3 coding DNA: TGTGCCAGCAGCATCGGGACAGGGGGCCGCTGGGAGCAGTACTTC.

This clonotype rates as large. The V gene is TRBV18, the J gene TRBJ2-7, with 8 bases fitting TRBD1. Trimming cost V 3 bases and J 1 base; bases outside gene matches: 5. Germline V gives CDR1 KGHSH, CDR2 LQKENI. The CDR3 extends over 15 amino acids. CDR3 DNA: TGTGCCAGCTCACCCGGACAGGGCCAATCCTACGAGCAGTACTTC. Its protein product is CASSPGQGQSYEQYF.

This clonotype is large by share. The chain couples TRBV27 to TRBJ2-1, with TRBD2 identical over 8 bases. The germline V gene encodes CDR1 MNHEY and CDR2 SMNVEV (reference sequence). V lost 3 bases to trimming and J lost 6 bases; unmatched junction nucleotides: 1. This CDR3 contains 13 residues. CDR3 sequence: CASSFTSGNEQFF. Here the CDR3 DNA reads TGTGCCAGCAGTTTTACTAGCGGCAATGAGCAGTTCTTC.

Within the sample, this clonotype is large (0.1 to 1%). This rearrangement joins TRBV12-3 or TRBV12-4 to TRBJ2-7; D is perhaps TRBD1 (6 bases). The CDR3 loop spans 14 amino acids. V was trimmed by 6 bases and J by 7 bases, leaving 19 bases between them. The CDR3 DNA reads TGTGCCAGCAGCGTCACCCGGGACACCAAAGAGCAGTACTTC. Encoded protein: CASSVTRDTKEQYF.

In its sample, this clonotype is medium-sized (0.01 to 0.1%). V gene TRBV25-1 combines with J gene TRBJ2-2; TRBD2 agrees at 11 bases. In germline, CDR1 is MGHDK, CDR2 SYGVNS. Trimming removed 1 base from V and 5 bases from J; junction bases left unmatched: 0. This CDR3 contains 15 residues. As DNA, the CDR3 is TGTGCCAGCAGTGAATGGACTAGCGGGACCGGGGAGCTGTTTTTT. This sequence encodes CASSEWTSGTGELFF.

In its sample, this clonotype ranks as medium-sized. The chain combines TRBV28 with TRBJ2-3; 7 positions agree with TRBD1. The germline gives CDR1 MDHEN, CDR2 SYDVKM. This CDR3 has 13 residues. The V segment lost 7 bases and the J segment 5 bases; nucleotides outside the gene matches: 6. The CDR3 sequence is CASMVGGVDTQYF. The DNA for the CDR3 is TGTGCCAGCATGGTAGGGGGCGTAGATACGCAGTATTTT.

This clonotype is medium-sized in the sample. The chain is built from TRBV27 and TRBJ1-1; D is unclear. V shed 0 bases and J shed 3 bases, with 8 bases lying between them. Germline V gene lookup returns CDR1 MNHEY and CDR2 SMNVEV (reference sequence). The CDR3 totals 14 residues. The CDR3, as DNA: TGTGCCAGCAGTTTATCCCGGGGAGACACTGAAGCTTTCTTT. It codes for CASSLSRGDTEAFF.

The CDR3 sequence: CASSLGSLEDKQYF. The CDR3 DNA reads TGTGCCAGCAGCTTGGGCAGTCTCGAAGACAAGCAGTACTTC. This sequence joins TRBV5-4 and TRBJ2-7, with D unclear. This CDR3 comprises 14 residues. V was pared by 0 bases and J by 8 bases, with 15 bases between. The germline V gene encodes CDR1 SGHNT and CDR2 YYREEE (reference sequence).

In this sample, this clonotype is large (0.1 to 1%). A junction boundary mismatches the germline segment, possibly from a read error. The chain joins TRBV5-1 to TRBJ1-2; 9 nucleotides line up with TRBD1. The CDR3 has 15 residues. Germline assignment: CDR1 SGHRS and CDR2 YFSETQ. CDR3 loop: CASSLGGQGFGGYTF. DNA for the CDR3: TGCGCCAGCAGCTTGGGAGGACAGGGGTTTGGAGGCTACACTTTC. The full variable domain, in which reference TRBV5-1 and TRBJ1-2 provide the parts outside the CDR3, is KAGVTQTPRYLIKTRGQQVTLSCSPISGHRSVSWYQQTPGQGLQFLFEYFSETQRNKGNFPGRFSGRQFSNSRSEMNVSTLELGDSALYLCASSLGGQGFGGYTFGSGTRLTVV.

This clonotype is medium-sized (0.01 to 0.1%) in the sample. The chain uses TRBV19 and TRBJ2-7; D gene uncertain. Trimming shortened V by 6 bases and J by 5 bases, and 17 bases separated the two germline ends. The CDR3 consists of 14 residues. Germline CDR1 and CDR2: LNHDA and SQIVND (reference sequence). CDR3 protein: CASSISIFRDEQYF. The CDR3 nucleotides are TGTGCCAGTAGCATTTCTATCTTTAGGGACGAGCAGTACTTC.

This chain links TRBV12-3 or TRBV12-4 with TRBJ2-1, with D perhaps matching TRBD1 (5 bases). With 1 base removed from V and 10 bases from J, the gap between germline ends came to 8 bases. This CDR3 region has 12 residues. CDR3: CASSLGTQEQFF. The CDR3 DNA follows: TGTGCCAGCAGTTTAGGGACACAGGAGCAGTTCTTC.

The chain joins TRBV20-1 to TRBJ1-5; possibly TRBD1 for D (5 bases). From germline, CDR1 is DFQATT and CDR2 SNEGSKA (reference sequence). The CDR3 consists of 13 residues. The V gene lost 3 bases and the J gene lost 6 bases, with 12 bases spanning the gap. In DNA form, the CDR3 reads TGCAGTGCTAGTACGGGGCCGACTCAGCCCCAGCATTTT. Encoded protein: CSASTGPTQPQHF.

This clonotype is labeled as medium-sized. The rearrangement links TRBV28 to TRBJ2-1; 9 bases line up with TRBD2. V was pared by 3 bases and J by 6 bases, with 3 bases of the junction left unmatched. The CDR3 has 14 amino acids. Per germline, CDR1 MDHEN and CDR2 SYDVKM. CDR3: CASSFPSGINEQFF. The CDR3 bases are TGTGCCAGCAGTTTTCCTAGCGGGATCAATGAGCAGTTCTTC.

In its sample, this clonotype ranks as medium-sized. The chain links TRBV12-3 or TRBV12-4 to TRBJ1-5; D is unresolved. V shed 6 bases and J shed 6 bases, with 9 bases lying between them. The length of the CDR3 is 12 residues. CDR3 coding DNA: TGTGCCAGCAGCCTCGGTCCTCAGCCCCAGCATTTT. Its protein is CASSLGPQPQHF.